This T cell receptor (beta chain) is from a study of vaccination and CD4 T cells after COVID-19. Turning to the study itself: Two Hispanic individuals were among six male and four female convalescent patients.

With the Oncomine TCR Beta short-read assay, DNA from cultured CD4+ T cells was sequenced. The authors extracted genomic DNA from cultured CD4+ T cells. TCRdb analysed the PCR reads with MiXCR anew, one entry per CDR3 protein. The top ten hold approximately 5% of the sample, which has over 20,000 distinct CDR3 sequences, around 50% seen once. The CDR3 runs 12 residues. Trimming removed 5 bases at V and 2 bases at J, with 6 bases between. CDR1 and CDR2 from the germline V gene are SGHVS and FQNEAQ. This clonotype was picked up a small number of times. Its antigen is unknown. Indicated treatment: approximately nine-day PBMC culture with coronavirus spike peptide pools or control peptides (ViraFEST assay). There were positive PCR dates ranging from March to December 2020, all predating US Alpha, Beta and Delta variants.

The TCR originated in a human donor who had recovered from COVID-19. The chain is built from TRBV7-8 and TRBJ1-2, with no clear D. Sequenced material: CD4+ T cells from blood, cultured in vitro. Written as DNA, the CDR3 is TGTGCCAGCAGCCCTATAAACTATGGCTACACCTTC. Translation: CASSPINYGYTF.